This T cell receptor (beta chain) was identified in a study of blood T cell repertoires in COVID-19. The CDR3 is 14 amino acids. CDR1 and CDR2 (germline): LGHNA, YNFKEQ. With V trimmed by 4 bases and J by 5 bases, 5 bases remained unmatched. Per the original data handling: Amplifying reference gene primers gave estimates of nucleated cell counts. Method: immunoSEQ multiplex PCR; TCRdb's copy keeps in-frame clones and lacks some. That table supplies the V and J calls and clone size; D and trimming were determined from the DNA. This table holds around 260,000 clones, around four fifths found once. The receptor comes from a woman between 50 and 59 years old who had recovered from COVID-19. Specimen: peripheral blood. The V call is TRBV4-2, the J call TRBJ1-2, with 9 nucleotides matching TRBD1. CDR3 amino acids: CASSRGQGDYGYTF. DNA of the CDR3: TGTGCCAGCAGCCGGGGACAGGGTGATTATGGCTACACCTTC.